These 16 T cell receptor beta chains were sequenced from one sample in a study of T-cell memory formation after mild COVID-19. TCRdb redid the calling of the 5' RACE reads with MiXCR, one entry per CDR3 protein. The sample lists about 44,000 distinct CDR3 sequences; around 6.6% were seen once. The sample comprised PBMCs or a T cell subset sorted from them (not recorded which). The receptors were sampled from an adult who had mild COVID-19 (a few samples of this study predate the infection). Cell type and time point are not known.

The J gene is TRBJ1-2, the V gene TRBV19, with 7 bases aligning to TRBD1. Trimming cost V 5 bases and J 0 bases; bases outside gene matches: 3. Germline V gene data show CDR1 as LNHDA and CDR2 as SQIVND (reference sequence). This CDR3 comprises 14 residues. The CDR3 loop reads CASSAGTANYGYTF. In DNA, the CDR3 is TGTGCCAGTAGTGCCGGGACAGCTAACTATGGCTACACCTTC.

This clonotype came up many times. The chain recombines TRBV7-9 with TRBJ2-7, with unresolved D. V lost 5 bases and J lost 6, with 14 bases in between. The CDR3 loop spans 13 amino acids. The germline V gene encodes CDR1 SEHNR and CDR2 FQNEAQ (reference sequence). In nucleotides, the CDR3 is TGTGCCAGCAGCCAGACGGGTGTGAGCGAGCAGTACTTC. It specifies CASSQTGVSEQYF.

The V gene is TRBV7-9, the J gene TRBJ2-7; TRBD1 aligns across 7 bases. CDR3 length: 14 amino acids. CDR1 is SEHNR, CDR2 FQNEAQ, per germline (reference sequence). V was pared by 5 bases and J by 3 bases, with 7 bases of the junction left unmatched. In DNA, the CDR3 is TGTGCCAGCAGCCTCTCGACAGGGTACTACGAGCAGTACTTC. This gives the protein CASSLSTGYYEQYF.

This clonotype was seen repeatedly, ten times or more. The chain links TRBV27 to TRBJ1-4; D unclear. This CDR3 has 14 amino acids. The V end was cut by 8 bases, the J end by 2 bases, with 12 bases between. CDR1 is MNHEY, CDR2 SMNVEV, per germline (reference sequence). Written as DNA, the CDR3 is TGTGCCAGCGGCACGTGGATTACTAATGAAAAACTGTTTTTT. Translated, it gives CASGTWITNEKLFF.

This clonotype appeared many times. The chain joins TRBV28 to TRBJ2-3; D possibly matches TRBD1 or TRBD2 (7 bases each). Trimming left V 5 bases short and J 1 base short, with 13 bases between. CDR3 length: 15 amino acids. Germline V gene sequence: CDR1 MDHEN, CDR2 SYDVKM. The CDR3 DNA follows: TGTGCCAGCAGTCCAGGGGGAGGGGGCACAGATACGCAGTATTTT. It is translated as CASSPGGGGTDTQYF.

The chain joins TRBV9 to TRBJ1-1; 12 positions match TRBD1. The CDR3 consists of 16 residues. The ends lost 3 bases at V and 10 bases at J; junction bases unmatched: 13. CDR1 SGDLS and CDR2 YYNGEE come from the germline V gene. CDR3 DNA sequence: TGTGCCAGCAGCGAGGGACAGGGGGCCCAGGCGGTTGTAGCTTTCTTT. As protein: CASSEGQGAQAVVAFF.

The gene calls are TRBV27 and TRBJ2-3; possibly TRBD1 for D (5 bases). V was cut by 5 bases and J by 2 bases, with 14 bases left in between. CDR1 and CDR2 from the germline V gene are MNHEY and SMNVEV (reference sequence). The CDR3 totals 15 residues. Written as DNA, the CDR3 is TGTGCCAGCAGTCCAAGGCAGGGAAACACAGATACGCAGTATTTT. This gives the protein CASSPRQGNTDTQYF.

This chain joins TRBV4-1 and TRBJ2-2; D remains unclear. Trimming took off 3 bases at V and 1 base at J, with 12 bases between the two ends. This CDR3 has 16 amino acids. CDR1 is MGHRA, CDR2 YSYEKL, per germline. The CDR3 region has the DNA TGCGCCAGCAGCCATCTAACGGTTGGGAACACCGGGGAGCTGTTTTTT. Translated: CASSHLTVGNTGELFF.

The chain employs TRBV20-1 and TRBJ2-5; D uncertain. This CDR3 has 15 amino acids. V gave up 0 bases and J gave up 5 bases, with 16 bases separating them. The germline gives CDR1 DFQATT, CDR2 SNEGSKA (reference sequence). CDR3 amino acids: CSARDSSSSRETQYF. For the CDR3, the DNA is TGCAGTGCTAGAGATTCGTCCAGCTCCCGGGAGACCCAGTACTTC.

This clonotype was observed at least ten times. The J gene is TRBJ2-7, the V gene TRBV2; no clear D gene. V lost 4 bases to trimming and J lost 5 bases, with 18 bases between them. The CDR3 is made up of 15 amino acids. Looked up from germline, CDR1 is SNHLY and CDR2 is FYNNEI. The DNA for the CDR3 is TGTGCCAGCAGTGGTAGTCGTGCAGGTGCGCACGAGCAGTACTTC. Amino acids: CASSGSRAGAHEQYF.

By proportion, this clonotype is medium-sized. The rearrangement joins TRBV5-1 to TRBJ2-7; tentative D call: TRBD1 (6 bases). The CDR3 extends over 15 amino acids. V lost 2 bases and J lost 1, with 13 bases in between. The germline V gene encodes CDR1 SGHRS and CDR2 YFSETQ. CDR3 bases: TGCGCCAGCAGCTTAAGCACAGGGAGTTCCTACGAGCAGTACTTC. Translating gives CASSLSTGSSYEQYF.

This clonotype was seen only once. The junction does not match germline at one end; this may be a read error. This chain joins TRBV11-3 and TRBJ2-7, with TRBD1 identical over 8 bases. This CDR3 spans 15 amino acids. The germline V gene encodes CDR1 SGHNT and CDR2 YENEEA. CDR3 nucleotide sequence: TGTGCCAGCAGCCCAGGACAGGGTGAGGTCGACGAGCTGTACTTC. Translation gives CASSPGQGEVDELYF. Based on the CDR3 plus reference TRBV11-3 and TRBJ2-7, the full variable domain is EAGVVQSPRYKIIEKKQPVAFWCNPISGHNTLYWYLQNLGQGPELLIRYENEEAVDDSQLPKDRFSAERLKGVDSTLKIQPAELGDSAVYLCASSPGQGEVDELYFGPGTRLTVT.

This clonotype was observed at least ten times. The chain combines TRBV4-1 with TRBJ2-3; 12 bases align to TRBD2. The CDR3 spans 17 residues. CDR1 and CDR2 (germline): MGHRA, YSYEKL. With V trimmed by 4 bases and J by 0 bases, 5 bases remained unmatched. The CDR3 loop reads CASSPGLAGYSTDTQYF. DNA for the CDR3: TGCGCCAGCAGCCCAGGACTAGCGGGGTATAGCACAGATACGCAGTATTTT.

This clonotype came up many times. The chain has TRBV7-8 and TRBJ2-3, with D perhaps TRBD2 (6 bases). V lost 4 bases, J lost 7 bases, and 21 bases lay in between. Germline lookup yields CDR1 SGHVS and CDR2 FQNEAQ. The CDR3 runs to 16 residues. Written as DNA, the CDR3 is TGTGCCAGCAGCTCGCGGACTATTCTTTTGGACTATACGCAGTATTTT. Its translation: CASSSRTILLDYTQYF.

This clonotype came up a few times. The gene calls are TRBV14 and TRBJ2-2, with TRBD1 matching 9 bases. With 6 bases clipped from V and 6 bases from J, the junction kept 8 bases outside the gene matches. CDR3 size: 15 residues. Germline CDR1 reads SGHDN; CDR2 reads FVKESK. The CDR3 region has the DNA TGTGCCAGCAGTTATCCCGGGACAGGGTCCGGGGAGCTGTTTTTT. It translates to CASSYPGTGSGELFF.

The J gene is TRBJ2-2, the V gene TRBV29-1; 8 nucleotides agree with TRBD2. The junction had 15 bases not matched to a gene; V was cut back by 6 bases and J by 6 bases. The CDR3 loop spans 16 amino acids. Per the germline V gene, CDR1 is SQVTM and CDR2 is ANQGSEA. The CDR3 loop reads CSVGRVSGRGAGELFF. The CDR3 nucleotides are TGCAGCGTCGGCCGAGTGAGCGGGAGAGGGGCCGGGGAGCTGTTTTTT.